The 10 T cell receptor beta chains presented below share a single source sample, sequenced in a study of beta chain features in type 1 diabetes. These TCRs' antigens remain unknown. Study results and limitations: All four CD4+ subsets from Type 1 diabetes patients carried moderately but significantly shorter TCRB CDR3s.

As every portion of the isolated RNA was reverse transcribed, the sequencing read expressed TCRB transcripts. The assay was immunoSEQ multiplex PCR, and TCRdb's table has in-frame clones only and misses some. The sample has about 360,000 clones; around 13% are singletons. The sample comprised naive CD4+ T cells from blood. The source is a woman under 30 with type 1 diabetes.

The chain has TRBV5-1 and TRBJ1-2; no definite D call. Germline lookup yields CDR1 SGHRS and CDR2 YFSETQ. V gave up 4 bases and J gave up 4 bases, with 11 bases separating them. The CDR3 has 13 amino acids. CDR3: CASSERGGYGYTF. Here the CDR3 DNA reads TGCGCCAGCAGCGAGAGAGGTGGCTATGGCTACACCTTC.

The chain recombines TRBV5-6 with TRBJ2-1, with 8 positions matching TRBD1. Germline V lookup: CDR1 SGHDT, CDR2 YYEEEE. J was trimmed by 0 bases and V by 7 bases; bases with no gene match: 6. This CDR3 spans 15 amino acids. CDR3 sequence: CASAKTGDSYNEQFF. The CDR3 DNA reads TGTGCCAGCGCCAAGACAGGGGACTCCTACAATGAGCAGTTCTTC.

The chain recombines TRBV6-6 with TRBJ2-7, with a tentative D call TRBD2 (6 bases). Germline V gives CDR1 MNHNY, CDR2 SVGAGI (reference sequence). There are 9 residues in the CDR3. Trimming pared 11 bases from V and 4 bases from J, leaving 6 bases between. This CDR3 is CAAGYEQYF. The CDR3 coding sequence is TGTGCCGCGGGGTACGAGCAGTACTTC.

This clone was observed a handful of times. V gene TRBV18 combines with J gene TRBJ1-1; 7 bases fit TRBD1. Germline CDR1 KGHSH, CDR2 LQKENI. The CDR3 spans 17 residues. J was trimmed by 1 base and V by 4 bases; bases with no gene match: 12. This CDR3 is CASSLLPSQGRNTEAFF. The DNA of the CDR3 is TGTGCCAGCTCACTACTCCCATCACAGGGGAGGAACACTGAAGCTTTCTTT.

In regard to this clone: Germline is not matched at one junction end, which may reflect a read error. The CDR3 region is CASSLSGTSYNEQFF. The CDR3 bases are TGTGCTAGCAGCTTGAGCGGAACCTCCTACAATGAGCAGTTCTTC. J is TRBJ2-1 and V is TRBV7-7; D possibly corresponds to TRBD2 (5 bases). The CDR3 extends over 15 amino acids. The V gene's germline CDR1 is SSHAT and CDR2 FNYEAQ (reference sequence).

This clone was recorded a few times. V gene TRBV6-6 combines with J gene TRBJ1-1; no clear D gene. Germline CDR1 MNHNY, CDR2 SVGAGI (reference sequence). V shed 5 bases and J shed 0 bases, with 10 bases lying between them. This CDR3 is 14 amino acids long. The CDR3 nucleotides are TGTGCCAGCAGTGCGCGTGGAGTGAACACTGAAGCTTTCTTT. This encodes CASSARGVNTEAFF.

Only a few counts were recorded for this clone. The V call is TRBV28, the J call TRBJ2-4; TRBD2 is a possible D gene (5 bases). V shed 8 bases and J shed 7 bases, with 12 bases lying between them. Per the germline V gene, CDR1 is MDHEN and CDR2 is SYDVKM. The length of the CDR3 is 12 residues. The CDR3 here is CASGIPGNIQYF. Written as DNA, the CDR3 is TGTGCCAGCGGAATTCCGGGGAACATTCAGTACTTC. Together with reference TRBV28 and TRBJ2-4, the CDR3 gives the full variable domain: DVKVTQSSRYLVKRTGEKVFLECVQDMDHENMFWYRQDPGLGLRLIYFSYDVKMKEKGDIPEGYSVSREKKERFSLILESASTNQTSMYLCASGIPGNIQYFGAGTRLSVL.

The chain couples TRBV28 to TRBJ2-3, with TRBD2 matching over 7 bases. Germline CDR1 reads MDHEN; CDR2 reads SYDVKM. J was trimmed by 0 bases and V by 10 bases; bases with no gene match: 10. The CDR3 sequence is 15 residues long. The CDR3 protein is CATNPSSGSTDTQYF. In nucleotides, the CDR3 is TGTGCCACCAACCCCTCTAGCGGAAGCACAGATACGCAGTATTTT.

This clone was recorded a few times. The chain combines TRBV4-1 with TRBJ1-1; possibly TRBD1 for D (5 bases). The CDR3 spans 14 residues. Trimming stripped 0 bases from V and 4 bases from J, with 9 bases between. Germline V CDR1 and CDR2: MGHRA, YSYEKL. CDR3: CASSQEPGPTEAFF. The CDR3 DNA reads TGCGCCAGCAGCCAAGAACCAGGGCCCACTGAAGCTTTCTTT.

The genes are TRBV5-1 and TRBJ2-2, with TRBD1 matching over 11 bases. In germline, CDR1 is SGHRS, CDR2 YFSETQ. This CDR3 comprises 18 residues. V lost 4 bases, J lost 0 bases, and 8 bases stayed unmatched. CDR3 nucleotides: TGCGCCAGCAGCCCTTGGGACAGGGGGTCGGCGAACACCGGGGAGCTGTTTTTT. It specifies CASSPWDRGSANTGELFF. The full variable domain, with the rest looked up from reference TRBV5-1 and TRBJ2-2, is KAGVTQTPRYLIKTRGQQVTLSCSPISGHRSVSWYQQTPGQGLQFLFEYFSETQRNKGNFPGRFSGRQFSNSRSEMNVSTLELGDSALYLCASSPWDRGSANTGELFFGEGSRLTVL.